Below, 10 T cell receptor beta chains from the same sample are listed, as sequenced in a study of radiotherapy plus CTLA-4 blockade in lung cancer. Sequenced by immunoSEQ multiplex PCR; TCRdb stores in-frame clones only, minus some. This table has tens of thousands of clones, more than 70% appearing once. This material consisted of peripheral blood, taken from a patient treated with radiotherapy plus ipilimumab. These receptors all stem from a human donor with non-small cell lung cancer whose response to radiotherapy plus ipilimumab could not be evaluated. Some clones in this sample may be carry-over from other donors' samples.

The chain joins TRBV11-2 to TRBJ2-3; D not resolved. CDR1 and CDR2 (germline): SGHAT, FQNNGV. V gave up 3 bases and J gave up 0 bases, with 4 bases separating them. This CDR3 has 13 residues. The CDR3 reads CASSFRSTDTQYF. The DNA for the CDR3 is TGTGCCAGCAGCTTTCGGAGCACAGATACGCAGTATTTT.

This chain connects TRBV20-1 to TRBJ2-1, with a weak D call TRBD1 (6 bases). The germline gives CDR1 DFQATT, CDR2 SNEGSKA (reference sequence). Trimming removed 6 bases from V and 7 bases from J, with 10 bases in between. CDR3 size: 11 residues. The CDR3 reads CSASQGNEQFF. For the CDR3, the DNA is TGCAGTGCATCGCAGGGGAATGAGCAGTTCTTC.

CDR3 nucleotide sequence: TGCAGCGTTCCCCCGGGACACTACCAAGAGACCCAGTACTTC. This translates into CSVPPGHYQETQYF. The chain uses TRBV29-1 and TRBJ2-5, with D perhaps matching TRBD1 (6 bases). The V gene lost 5 bases and the J gene lost 0 bases, with 13 bases spanning the gap. Germline V gene data show CDR1 as SQVTM and CDR2 as ANQGSEA. The CDR3 is 14 residues long.

This clone has a handful of counts. This rearrangement joins TRBV10-3 to TRBJ1-3; no firm D call. The V gene's germline CDR1 is ENHRY and CDR2 SYGVKD. This CDR3 contains 15 residues. V dropped 0 bases and J dropped 1 base, with 7 bases sitting between them. The CDR3 here is CAISESPGSGNTIYF. The CDR3 bases are TGTGCCATCAGTGAGTCGCCGGGGTCTGGAAACACCATATATTTT.

V and J are TRBV19 and TRBJ1-1; D might be TRBD1 (5 bases). CDR1 is LNHDA, CDR2 SQIVND, per germline (reference sequence). There are 13 residues in the CDR3. Trimming stripped 4 bases from V and 6 bases from J, with 12 bases between. The CDR3 sequence: CASSTSGGSEAFF. CDR3 in DNA: TGTGCCAGTAGTACGTCCGGGGGATCTGAAGCTTTCTTT.

The chain combines TRBV18 with TRBJ1-2; 8 bases match TRBD1. Germline V gene sequence: CDR1 KGHSH, CDR2 LQKENI. The CDR3 extends over 13 amino acids. V was pared by 5 bases and J by 6 bases, with 5 bases of the junction left unmatched. The CDR3 region has the DNA TGTGCCAGCTCATCTCAGGGGGCCGATGGCTACACCTTC. Translated: CASSSQGADGYTF. The full variable domain, its missing parts supplied by reference TRBV18 and TRBJ1-2, is NAGVMQNPRHLVRRRGQEARLRCSPMKGHSHVYWYRQLPEEGLKFMVYLQKENIIDESGMPKERFSAEFPKEGPSILRIQQVVRGDSAAYFCASSSQGADGYTFGSGTRLTVV.

This chain joins TRBV7-9 and TRBJ2-1; D is unclear. The V end was cut by 3 bases, the J end by 2 bases, with 8 bases between. This CDR3 has 14 residues. Germline V gives CDR1 SEHNR, CDR2 FQNEAQ (reference sequence). CDR3 nucleotide sequence: TGTGCCAGCAGCTTGCTACCCCCCTACAATGAGCAGTTCTTC. Its protein is CASSLLPPYNEQFF.

Turning to this clone: The sample carries other DNA sequences with the same CDR3. The V gene is TRBV5-4, the J gene TRBJ2-1, with D perhaps TRBD2 (6 bases). The CDR3 has 17 residues. The germline gives CDR1 SGHNT, CDR2 YYREEE (reference sequence). Trimming took off 4 bases at V and 5 bases at J, with 22 bases between the two ends. The CDR3 loop reads CASSRTSGTGLDNEQFF. Here the CDR3 DNA reads TGTGCCAGCAGCAGAACATCCGGGACGGGACTTGACAATGAGCAGTTCTTC.

This clone was observed once. The chain is built from TRBV18 and TRBJ2-7; 9 positions agree with TRBD1. CDR1 KGHSH and CDR2 LQKENI come from the germline V gene. This CDR3 spans 13 amino acids. Trimming at V came to 5 bases and at J to 8 bases, leaving 7 bases not matched to a gene. The CDR3 loop is CASSGDRGGKQYF. Here the CDR3 DNA reads TGTGCCAGCTCAGGAGACAGGGGGGGTAAGCAGTACTTC. Variable domain in full (rest from reference TRBV18 and TRBJ2-7): NAGVMQNPRHLVRRRGQEARLRCSPMKGHSHVYWYRQLPEEGLKFMVYLQKENIIDESGMPKERFSAEFPKEGPSILRIQQVVRGDSAAYFCASSGDRGGKQYFGPGTRLTVT.

The rearrangement joins TRBV28 to TRBJ1-2; D remains unclear. The CDR3 spans 12 residues. With 3 bases removed from V and 6 bases from J, the gap between germline ends came to 8 bases. CDR1 MDHEN and CDR2 SYDVKM come from the germline V gene. Written as DNA, the CDR3 is TGTGCCAGCAGTTTGGCTGTGGATGGCTACACCTTC. Protein: CASSLAVDGYTF.